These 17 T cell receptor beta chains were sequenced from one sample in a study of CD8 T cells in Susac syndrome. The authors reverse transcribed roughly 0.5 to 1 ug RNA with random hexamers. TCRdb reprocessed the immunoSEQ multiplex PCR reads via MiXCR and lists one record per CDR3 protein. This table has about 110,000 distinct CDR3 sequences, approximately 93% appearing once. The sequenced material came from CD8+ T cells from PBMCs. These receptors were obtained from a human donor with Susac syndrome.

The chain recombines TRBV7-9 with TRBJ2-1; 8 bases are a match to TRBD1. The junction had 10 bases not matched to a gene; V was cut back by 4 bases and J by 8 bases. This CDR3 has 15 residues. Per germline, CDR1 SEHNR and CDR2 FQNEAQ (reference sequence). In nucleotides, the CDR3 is TGTGCCAGCAGCTCCCGGGACAGGCCTCCCGATGAGCAGTTCTTC. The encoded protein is CASSSRDRPPDEQFF. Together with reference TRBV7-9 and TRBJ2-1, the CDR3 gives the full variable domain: DTGVSQNPRHKITKRGQNVTFRCDPISEHNRLYWYRQTLGQGPEFLTYFQNEAQLEKSRLLSDRFSAERPKGSFSTLEIQRTEQGDSAMYLCASSSRDRPPDEQFFGPGTRLTVL.

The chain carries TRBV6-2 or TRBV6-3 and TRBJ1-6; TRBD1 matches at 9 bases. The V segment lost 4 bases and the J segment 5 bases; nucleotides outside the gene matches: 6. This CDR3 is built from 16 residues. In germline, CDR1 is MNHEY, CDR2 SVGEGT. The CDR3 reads CASSSRRDRDNSPLHF. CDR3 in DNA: TGTGCCAGCAGTTCGCGGAGGGACAGGGATAATTCACCCCTCCACTTT.

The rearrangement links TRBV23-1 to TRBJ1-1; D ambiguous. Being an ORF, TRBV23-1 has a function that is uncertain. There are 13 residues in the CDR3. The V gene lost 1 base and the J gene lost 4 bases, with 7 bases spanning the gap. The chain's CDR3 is CASSQWVGTEAFF. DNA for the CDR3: TGCGCCAGCAGTCAATGGGTTGGCACTGAAGCTTTCTTT.

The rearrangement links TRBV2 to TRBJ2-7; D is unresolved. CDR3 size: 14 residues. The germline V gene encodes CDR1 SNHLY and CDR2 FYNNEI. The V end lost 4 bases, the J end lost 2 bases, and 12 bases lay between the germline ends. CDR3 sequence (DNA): TGTGCCAGCAGTGTAGGCCCTATCCCCTACGAGCAGTACTTC. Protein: CASSVGPIPYEQYF.

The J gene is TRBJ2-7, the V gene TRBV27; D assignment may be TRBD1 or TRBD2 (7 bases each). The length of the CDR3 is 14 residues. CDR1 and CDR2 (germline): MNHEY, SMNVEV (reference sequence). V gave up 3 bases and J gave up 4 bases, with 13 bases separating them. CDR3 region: CASSLGRGLYEQYF. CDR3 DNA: TGTGCCAGCAGTTTGGGGAGGGGGCTGTACGAGCAGTACTTC.

The CDR3 DNA follows: TGTGCCAGCAGCGTAGGAACAGATCAGCCCCAGCATTTT. It codes for CASSVGTDQPQHF. The J gene is TRBJ1-5, the V gene TRBV9; D uncertain. Trimming removed 0 bases from V and 5 bases from J, with 6 bases in between. Germline CDR1 and CDR2: SGDLS and YYNGEE. The length of the CDR3 is 13 residues.

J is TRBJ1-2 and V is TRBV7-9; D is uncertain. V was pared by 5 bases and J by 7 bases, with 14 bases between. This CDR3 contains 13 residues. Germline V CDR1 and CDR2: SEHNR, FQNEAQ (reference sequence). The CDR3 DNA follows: TGTGCCAGCAGCGGTATGGCAGTAGGTGGCTACACCTTC. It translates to CASSGMAVGGYTF.

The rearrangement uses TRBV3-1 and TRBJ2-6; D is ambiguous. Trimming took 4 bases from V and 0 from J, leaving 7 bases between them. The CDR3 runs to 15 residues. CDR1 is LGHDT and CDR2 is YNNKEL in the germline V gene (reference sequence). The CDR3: CASSLTFSGANVLTF. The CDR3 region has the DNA TGTGCCAGCAGCCTAACGTTCTCTGGGGCCAACGTCCTGACTTTC.

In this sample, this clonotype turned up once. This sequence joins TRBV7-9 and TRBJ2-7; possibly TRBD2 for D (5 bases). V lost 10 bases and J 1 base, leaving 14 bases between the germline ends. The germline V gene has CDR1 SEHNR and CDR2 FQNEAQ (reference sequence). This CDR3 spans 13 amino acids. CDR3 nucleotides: TGTGCCACCAACCCGACGGGGTCCTACGAGCAGTACTTC. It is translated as CATNPTGSYEQYF.

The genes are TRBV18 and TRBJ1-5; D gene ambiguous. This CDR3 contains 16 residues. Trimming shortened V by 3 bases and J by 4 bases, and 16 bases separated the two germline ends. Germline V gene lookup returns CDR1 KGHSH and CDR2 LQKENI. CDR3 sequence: CASSPGQMAGNQPQHF. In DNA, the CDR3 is TGTGCCAGCTCACCCGGCCAGATGGCGGGGAATCAGCCCCAGCATTTT.

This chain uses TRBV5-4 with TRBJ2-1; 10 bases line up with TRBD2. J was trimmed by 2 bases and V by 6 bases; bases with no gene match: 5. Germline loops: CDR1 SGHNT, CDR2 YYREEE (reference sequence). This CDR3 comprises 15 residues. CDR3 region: CASTPGLAAYNEQFF. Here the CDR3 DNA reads TGTGCCAGCACCCCAGGACTAGCGGCCTACAATGAGCAGTTCTTC.

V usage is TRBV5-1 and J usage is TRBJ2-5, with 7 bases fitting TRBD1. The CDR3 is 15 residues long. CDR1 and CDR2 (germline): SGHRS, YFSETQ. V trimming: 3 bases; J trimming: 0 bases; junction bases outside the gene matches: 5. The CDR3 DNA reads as TGCGCCAGCAGCTCCCCTGGACAGGACCAAGAGACCCAGTACTTC. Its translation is CASSSPGQDQETQYF.

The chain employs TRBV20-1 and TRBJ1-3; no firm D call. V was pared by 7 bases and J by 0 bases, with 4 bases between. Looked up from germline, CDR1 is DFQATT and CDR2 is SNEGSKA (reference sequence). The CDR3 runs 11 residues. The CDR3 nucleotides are TGCAGTGTGAGCTCTGGAAACACCATATATTTT. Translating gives CSVSSGNTIYF.

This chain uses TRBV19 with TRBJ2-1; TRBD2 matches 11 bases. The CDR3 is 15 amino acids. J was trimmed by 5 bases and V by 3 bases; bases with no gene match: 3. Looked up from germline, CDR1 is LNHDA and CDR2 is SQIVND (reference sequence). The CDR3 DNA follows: TGTGCCAGTAGTATCCGACTAGCGGGGAACAATGAGCAGTTCTTC. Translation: CASSIRLAGNNEQFF.

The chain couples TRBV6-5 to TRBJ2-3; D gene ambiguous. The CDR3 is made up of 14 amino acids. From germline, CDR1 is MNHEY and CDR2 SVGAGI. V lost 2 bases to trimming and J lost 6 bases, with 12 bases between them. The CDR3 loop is CASSYDNTPDTQYF. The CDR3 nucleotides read TGTGCCAGCAGTTACGACAACACCCCGGATACGCAGTATTTT.

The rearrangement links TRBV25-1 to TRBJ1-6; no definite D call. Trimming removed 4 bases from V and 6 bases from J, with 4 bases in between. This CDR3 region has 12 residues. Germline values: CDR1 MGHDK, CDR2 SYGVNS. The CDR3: CASSGLNSPLHF. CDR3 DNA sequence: TGTGCCAGCAGTGGTCTTAATTCACCCCTCCACTTT.

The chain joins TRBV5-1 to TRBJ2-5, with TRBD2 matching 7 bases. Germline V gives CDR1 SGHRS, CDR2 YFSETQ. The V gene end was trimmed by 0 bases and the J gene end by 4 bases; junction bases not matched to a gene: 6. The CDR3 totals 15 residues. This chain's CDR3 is CASSLAGGIRETQYF. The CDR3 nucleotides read TGCGCCAGCAGCTTGGCCGGGGGGATCCGAGAGACCCAGTACTTC.